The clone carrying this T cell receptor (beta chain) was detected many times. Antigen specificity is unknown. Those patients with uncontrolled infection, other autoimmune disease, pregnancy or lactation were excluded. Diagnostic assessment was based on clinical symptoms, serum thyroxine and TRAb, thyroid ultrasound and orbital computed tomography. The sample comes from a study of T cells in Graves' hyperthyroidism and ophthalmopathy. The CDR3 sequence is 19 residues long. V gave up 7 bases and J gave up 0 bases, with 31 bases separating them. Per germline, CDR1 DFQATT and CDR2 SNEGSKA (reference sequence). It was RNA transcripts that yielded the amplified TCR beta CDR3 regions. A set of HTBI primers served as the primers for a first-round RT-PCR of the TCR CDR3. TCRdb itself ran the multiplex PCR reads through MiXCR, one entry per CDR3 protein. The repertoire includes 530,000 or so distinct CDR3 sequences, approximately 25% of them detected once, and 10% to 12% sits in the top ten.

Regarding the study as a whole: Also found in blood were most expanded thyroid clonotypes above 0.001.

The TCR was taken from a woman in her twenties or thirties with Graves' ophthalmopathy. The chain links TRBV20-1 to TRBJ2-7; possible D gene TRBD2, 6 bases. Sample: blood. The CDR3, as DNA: TGCAGTGTTACGACGCAAAAGTTTACCGGGGGACTGAGCTCCTACGAGCAGTACTTC. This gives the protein CSVTTQKFTGGLSSYEQYF.